The 24 T cell receptor beta chains given below trace back to one sample, sequenced in a study of spatial heterogeneity in lung cancer. Study outcomes and limitations: Counts of expanded alpha and beta TCRs within tumors tracked the tumor nonsynonymous mutation count.

Time point meaning: sample taken at primary tumor resection. TCRdb used MiXCR to reprocess the 5' RACE reads, holding one entry per CDR3 protein. The sample gives around 100,000 distinct CDR3 sequences, 4% to 4.5% of which show up once; around 21% is in the top ten. These TCRs' antigens remain unknown. The source material was lung tumor tissue, sampled at surgery. The receptors originated from a male donor with early-stage non-small cell lung cancer.

This clonotype was found many times. V and J are TRBV5-1 and TRBJ2-5, with TRBD2 matching 7 bases. The germline V gene encodes CDR1 SGHRS and CDR2 YFSETQ. This CDR3 region has 15 residues. The junction had 11 bases not matched to a gene; V was cut back by 7 bases and J by 2 bases. CDR3 in DNA: TGCGCCAGCGATGCTAGCGGTGGGGGGCAAGAGACCCAGTACTTC. Residues: CASDASGGGQETQYF.

In its sample, this clonotype was seen many times. This sequence joins TRBV12-3 or TRBV12-4 and TRBJ2-3; D is unclear. Trimming removed 3 bases at V and 1 base at J, with 5 bases between. This CDR3 contains 13 residues. The CDR3 DNA follows: TGTGCCAGCAGTTTTCAGGGCACAGATACGCAGTATTTT. It encodes CASSFQGTDTQYF.

To note about this clonotype: This clone may be a read error of a much larger clone one base away. The rearrangement uses TRBV28 and TRBJ1-1; D is uncertain. Germline-derived CDR1 and CDR2 are MDHEN and SYDVKM. Trimming removed 7 bases at V and 4 bases at J, with 10 bases between. This CDR3 is built from 12 residues. In DNA form, the CDR3 reads TGTGCCAGCAATTTTGGGGTCACTGAAGCTTTCTTT. It translates to CASNFGVTEAFF.

Points on this clonotype: This could be a read error, since a much larger clone is one nucleotide away. The V gene is TRBV5-4, the J gene TRBJ2-1; weak D call: TRBD2 (5 bases). V gave up 1 base and J gave up 6 bases, with 8 bases separating them. Germline V gene data show CDR1 as SGHNT and CDR2 as YYREEE (reference sequence). This CDR3 comprises 13 residues. The CDR3 sequence is CASSLWTGNEQFF. The CDR3 region has the DNA TGTGCCAGCAGCTTGTGGACTGGCAATGAGCAGTTCTTC.

This clonotype was seen ten or more times. The chain uses TRBV2 and TRBJ2-2, with 13 bases fitting TRBD2. The trim removed 8 bases at V and 8 bases at J, leaving 5 bases unmatched. CDR3 length: 14 amino acids. Germline values: CDR1 SNHLY, CDR2 FYNNEI. The chain's CDR3 is CASVTSGRGGELFF. In DNA, the CDR3 is TGTGCCAGCGTCACTAGCGGGAGGGGAGGGGAGCTGTTTTTT.

This clonotype was picked up many times. J is TRBJ1-1 and V is TRBV11-2; tentative D call: TRBD1 (5 bases). The CDR3 length is 13 residues. The germline CDR1 and CDR2 sequences are SGHAT and FQNNGV. V was clipped by 0 bases and J by 4 bases, with 6 bases between them. CDR3 in amino acids: CASSLEGTTEAFF. DNA of the CDR3: TGTGCCAGCAGCTTAGAGGGGACCACTGAAGCTTTCTTT.

V usage is TRBV19 and J usage is TRBJ1-5; the match to TRBD1 covers 8 bases. V lost 4 bases to trimming and J lost 3 bases; unmatched junction nucleotides: 5. The CDR3 extends over 15 amino acids. CDR1 LNHDA and CDR2 SQIVND come from the germline V gene (reference sequence). CDR3 protein: CASSTGQGINQPQHF. In nucleotides, the CDR3 is TGTGCCAGTAGTACAGGACAGGGAATCAATCAGCCCCAGCATTTT. The entire variable domain, with the rest obtained from reference TRBV19 and TRBJ1-5, is as follows: DGGITQSPKYLFRKEGQNVTLSCEQNLNHDAMYWYRQDPGQGLRLIYYSQIVNDFQKGDIAEGYSVSREKKESFPLTVTSAQKNPTAFYLCASSTGQGINQPQHFGDGTRLSIL.

There are many counts of this clonotype. This chain links TRBV18 with TRBJ2-5; D not certain. Germline CDR1 reads KGHSH; CDR2 reads LQKENI. Trimming stripped 2 bases from V and 3 bases from J, with 10 bases between. The CDR3 has 14 amino acids. CDR3 sequence reads: CASSPKRTEETQYF. The CDR3 region has the DNA TGTGCCAGCTCACCAAAAAGGACGGAAGAGACCCAGTACTTC.

The chain joins TRBV12-3 or TRBV12-4 to TRBJ2-2; D ambiguous. Trimming left V 3 bases short and J 5 bases short, with 16 bases between. There are 16 residues in the CDR3. The CDR3 DNA reads TGTGCCAGCAGTTTTTCGTCGGGTCAGTCAACCGGGGAGCTGTTTTTT. Translation gives CASSFSSGQSTGELFF.

Only a few counts were recorded for this clonotype. The rearrangement links TRBV11-1 to TRBJ2-2, with D unresolved. This CDR3 has 17 amino acids. The germline V and J ends were trimmed by 3 bases and 5 bases, with 19 bases remaining between them. Germline CDR1 and CDR2: SGHAT and FQDESV (reference sequence). The CDR3 DNA follows: TGTGCCAGCAGCTTCGGACGATCCCGGTTTATGACCGGGGAGCTGTTTTTT. Its protein product is CASSFGRSRFMTGELFF.

This clonotype was seen only once. A much larger clone differs by one base, so this may be a read error. The V and J genes are TRBV12-3 or TRBV12-4 and TRBJ1-1, with 7 bases lining up with TRBD1. The CDR3 is 16 amino acids. The V gene end was trimmed by 5 bases and the J gene end by 0 bases; junction bases not matched to a gene: 9. The CDR3 DNA is TGTGCCAGCAGTACAGGGGTGTGGGCGGTGAACACTGAAGCTTTCTTT. It codes for CASSTGVWAVNTEAFF.

This clonotype was seen many times. The chain employs TRBV6-2 or TRBV6-3 and TRBJ1-2; D gene ambiguous. There are 15 residues in the CDR3. The V end was cut by 6 bases, the J end by 6 bases, with 20 bases between. CDR1 and CDR2 from the germline V gene are MNHEY and SVGEGT. This CDR3 reads CASSSLAGRVDGYTF. The CDR3 DNA reads as TGTGCCAGCAGCTCCCTGGCAGGACGAGTGGATGGCTACACCTTC.

This clonotype was detected many times. The rearrangement uses TRBV6-6 and TRBJ1-5; a possible D gene is TRBD1 (6 bases). The CDR3 loop spans 13 amino acids. The germline CDR1 and CDR2 sequences are MNHNY and SVGAGI (reference sequence). V was trimmed by 6 bases and J by 5 bases, leaving 11 bases between them. As DNA, the CDR3 is TGTGCCAGCAGAACAGGGATACATCAGCCCCAGCATTTT. Translated, it gives CASRTGIHQPQHF.

This clonotype was detected ten times or more. V is TRBV5-1 and J is TRBJ1-6; D ambiguous. Germline V gene lookup returns CDR1 SGHRS and CDR2 YFSETQ. Deletions cut 0 bases from V and 8 bases from J, with 6 bases between. CDR3 length: 13 residues. The CDR3 coding sequence is TGCGCCAGCAGCTTGGGTGTGGATTCACCCCTCCACTTT. It encodes CASSLGVDSPLHF.

Many counts were recorded for this clonotype. The chain is built from TRBV4-1 and TRBJ1-6; no reliable D call. Germline V gene lookup returns CDR1 MGHRA and CDR2 YSYEKL. Trimming pared 5 bases from V and 12 bases from J, leaving 8 bases between. The CDR3 length is 11 residues. The CDR3 coding sequence is TGCGCCAGCAGCACTCCGGGACCCCTCCACTTT. Translation gives CASSTPGPLHF.

This clonotype has ten or more counts. The chain employs TRBV5-1 and TRBJ1-4; D may be TRBD1 (5 bases). The ends were cut back, 4 bases at V and 7 bases at J, with 14 bases in the middle. There are 14 residues in the CDR3. Germline CDR1 reads SGHRS; CDR2 reads YFSETQ. CDR3 sequence: CASSIGTVGEKLFF. DNA for the CDR3: TGCGCCAGCAGCATTGGGACTGTAGGTGAAAAACTGTTTTTT.

In its sample, this clonotype was seen many times. The rearrangement joins TRBV5-5 to TRBJ2-1, with D perhaps TRBD1 or TRBD2 (6 bases each). This CDR3 is built from 16 residues. The V end lost 5 bases, the J end lost 0 bases, and 15 bases lay between the germline ends. CDR1 and CDR2 (germline): SGHKS, YYEKEE (reference sequence). CDR3 protein: CASSPGAQSSYNEQFF. CDR3 nucleotides: TGTGCCAGCAGTCCGGGGGCCCAAAGCTCCTACAATGAGCAGTTCTTC.

This clonotype came up a few times. J is TRBJ2-3 and V is TRBV2; D unclear. Germline V CDR1 and CDR2: SNHLY, FYNNEI. The germline V and J ends were trimmed by 7 bases and 1 base, with 12 bases remaining between them. The CDR3 totals 14 residues. The CDR3 here is CASMRIIGTDTQYF. For the CDR3, the DNA is TGTGCCAGCATGAGGATTATCGGCACAGATACGCAGTATTTT.

This clonotype came up many times. The chain joins TRBV20-1 to TRBJ1-1, with D perhaps TRBD1 (5 bases). The CDR3 runs to 13 residues. Trimming removed 6 bases at V and 7 bases at J, with 18 bases between. Looked up from germline, CDR1 is DFQATT and CDR2 is SNEGSKA (reference sequence). The DNA for the CDR3 is TGCAGTGCACCGTGGGGGGTTAAAAGTGAAGCTTTCTTT. Amino acid sequence: CSAPWGVKSEAFF.

This clonotype has a handful of counts. The chain employs TRBV28 and TRBJ2-7; D call uncertain. CDR3 size: 16 residues. V gave up 2 bases and J gave up 2 bases, with 16 bases separating them. Germline V gives CDR1 MDHEN, CDR2 SYDVKM. CDR3 nucleotide sequence: TGTGCCAGCAGTTTAGGCCCCGCAGGAGCCGCCTACGAGCAGTACTTC. Residues: CASSLGPAGAAYEQYF.

This clonotype was found many times. The rearrangement links TRBV5-6 to TRBJ2-7, with TRBD1 identical over 7 bases. CDR3 length: 12 residues. CDR1 and CDR2 from the germline V gene are SGHDT and YYEEEE. V was clipped by 6 bases and J by 6 bases; unmatched bases: 6. CDR3: CASKRTGREQYF. The CDR3 DNA reads as TGTGCCAGCAAGAGGACAGGACGCGAGCAGTACTTC.

This clonotype was observed at least ten times. The chain joins TRBV4-1 to TRBJ2-7, with D possibly TRBD1 on 5 matching bases. Per germline, CDR1 MGHRA and CDR2 YSYEKL. V was pared by 1 base and J by 0 bases, with 7 bases between. There are 14 residues in the CDR3. In DNA, the CDR3 is TGCGCCAGCAGCCAAGTCGACAGCTCCTACGAGCAGTACTTC. Its translation: CASSQVDSSYEQYF.

Many counts were recorded for this clonotype. The chain combines TRBV5-1 with TRBJ1-5; tentatively, D is TRBD1 (5 bases). Trimming left V 4 bases short and J 2 bases short, with 13 bases between. CDR3 length: 15 amino acids. The germline CDR1 and CDR2 sequences are SGHRS and YFSETQ. CDR3 protein: CASSPMGGGNQPQHF. The CDR3 DNA reads TGCGCCAGCAGCCCAATGGGGGGGGGCAATCAGCCCCAGCATTTT.

This clonotype appeared many times. This chain joins TRBV7-9 and TRBJ2-1; D is possibly TRBD2 (5 bases). Germline V CDR1 and CDR2: SEHNR, FQNEAQ (reference sequence). Trimming cost V 1 base and J 10 bases, with 8 bases left between them. This CDR3 is 12 amino acids long. The CDR3 here is CASSLVLAEQFF. The CDR3 DNA is TGTGCCAGCAGCTTAGTGTTAGCGGAGCAGTTCTTC.